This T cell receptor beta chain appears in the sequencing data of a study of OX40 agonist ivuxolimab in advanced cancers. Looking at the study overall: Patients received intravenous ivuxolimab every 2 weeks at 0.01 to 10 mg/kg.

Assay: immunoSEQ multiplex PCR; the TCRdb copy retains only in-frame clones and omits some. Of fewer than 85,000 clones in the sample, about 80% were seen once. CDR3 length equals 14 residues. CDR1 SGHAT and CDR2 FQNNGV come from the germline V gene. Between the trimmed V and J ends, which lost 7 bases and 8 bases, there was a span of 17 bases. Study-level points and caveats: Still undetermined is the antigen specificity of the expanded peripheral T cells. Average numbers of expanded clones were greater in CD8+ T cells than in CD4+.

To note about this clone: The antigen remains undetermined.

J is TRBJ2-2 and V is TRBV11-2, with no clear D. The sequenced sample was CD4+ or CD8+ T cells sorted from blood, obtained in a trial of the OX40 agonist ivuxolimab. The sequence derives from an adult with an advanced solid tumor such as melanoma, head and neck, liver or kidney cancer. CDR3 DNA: TGTGCCAGCACGTATCTACCATTAAGAGGGGAGCTGTTTTTT. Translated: CASTYLPLRGELFF.